Following are 28 T cell receptor beta chains from one sample sequenced in a study of cytomegalovirus exposure and HLA in healthy donors. Sequencing used immunoSEQ multiplex PCR; TCRdb keeps in-frame clones, though not all of them. The sample has approximately 160,000 clones, 85% to 90% seen once. The sequenced sample consisted of PBMCs. These receptors all come from a woman between 18 and 30 years old in good health and CMV-seropositive.

The chain carries TRBV6-1 and TRBJ1-2; D not resolved. Germline lookup yields CDR1 MNHNS and CDR2 SASEGT. Trimming took off 7 bases at V and 5 bases at J, with 20 bases between the two ends. CDR3 length: 15 residues. The CDR3 DNA follows: TGTGCCAGCATAAGGCGGGTTGTCGGAGGGTATGGCTACACCTTC. It yields the protein CASIRRVVGGYGYTF.

The chain carries TRBV11-3 and TRBJ1-1, with D maybe TRBD1 (6 bases). In germline, CDR1 is SGHNT, CDR2 YENEEA. Trimming left V 3 bases short and J 4 bases short, with 15 bases between. This CDR3 has 15 residues. Written as DNA, the CDR3 is TGTGCCAGCAGCTTGGCCGGGACACTGAGCACTGAAGCTTTCTTT. Translated: CASSLAGTLSTEAFF.

The chain recombines TRBV7-2 with TRBJ2-7, with D unclear. The CDR3 consists of 13 residues. In germline, CDR1 is SGHTA, CDR2 FQGNSA. Trimming took 1 base from V and 1 from J, leaving 5 bases between them. CDR3 nucleotide sequence: TGTGCCAGCAGCTTAGTGAGGTCCTACGAGCAGTACTTC. It is translated as CASSLVRSYEQYF.

V usage is TRBV7-2 and J usage is TRBJ2-5; TRBD2 aligns across 8 bases. Germline lookup yields CDR1 SGHTA and CDR2 FQGNSA. The CDR3 extends over 14 amino acids. Trimming at V came to 5 bases and at J to 1 base, leaving 3 bases not matched to a gene. DNA of the CDR3: TGTGCCAGCAGCCCTAGCGGGCCCCAAGAGACCCAGTACTTC. This gives the protein CASSPSGPQETQYF.

CDR3 sequence (DNA): TGTGCTAGTGGGGATAGCTTGCCAGATACGCAGTATTTT. Its translation: CASGDSLPDTQYF. The chain carries TRBV12-5 and TRBJ2-3, with D uncertain. Trimming took 6 bases from V and 4 from J, leaving 11 bases between them. Germline values: CDR1 LGHNT, CDR2 FRNRAP. This CDR3 spans 13 amino acids. The whole variable domain, filled in from reference TRBV12-5 and TRBJ2-3, reads DARVTQTPRHKVTEMGQEVTMRCQPILGHNTVFWYRQTMMQGLELLAYFRNRAPLDDSGMPKDRFSAEMPDATLATLKIQPSEPRDSAVYFCASGDSLPDTQYFGPGTRLTVL.

CDR3 DNA: TGTGCCAGCAGCCGAATAGCGGGAGGCCTCTACGAGCAGTACTTC. This gives the protein CASSRIAGGLYEQYF. The J gene is TRBJ2-7, the V gene TRBV28; 10 nucleotides match TRBD2. In germline, CDR1 is MDHEN, CDR2 SYDVKM. V shed 6 bases, J shed 3 bases, and the junction held 8 bases outside the gene matches. The CDR3 runs 15 residues.

This clone was observed once. The J gene is TRBJ1-4, the V gene TRBV29-1; possibly TRBD1 for D (5 bases). V dropped 2 bases and J dropped 2 bases, with 9 bases sitting between them. The CDR3 totals 14 residues. Germline CDR1 SQVTM, CDR2 ANQGSEA. The chain's CDR3 is CSVEWQGTNEKLFF. The CDR3 region has the DNA TGCAGCGTTGAATGGCAGGGCACTAATGAAAAACTGTTTTTT.

This sequence joins TRBV2 and TRBJ1-5; D is ambiguous. V was pared by 4 bases and J by 0 bases, with 7 bases between. The CDR3 is 14 amino acids. Germline V CDR1 and CDR2: SNHLY, FYNNEI. This CDR3 reads CASSAEYSNQPQHF. CDR3 sequence (DNA): TGTGCCAGCAGTGCTGAGTATAGCAATCAGCCCCAGCATTTT.

The chain's CDR3 is CASSRQGQDQPQHF. CDR3 DNA sequence: TGTGCCAGCTCACGACAGGGGCAGGATCAGCCCCAGCATTTT. The chain links TRBV6-1 to TRBJ1-5; 8 bases agree with TRBD1. Germline V gene data show CDR1 as MNHNS and CDR2 as SASEGT. The CDR3 spans 14 residues. With 8 bases clipped from V and 5 bases from J, the junction kept 8 bases outside the gene matches.

This chain joins TRBV5-4 and TRBJ2-7, with 7 bases identical to TRBD1. The J segment lost 6 bases and the V segment lost 4 bases, leaving 7 bases of the junction unmatched. CDR1 and CDR2 from the germline V gene are SGHNT and YYREEE (reference sequence). This CDR3 has 13 amino acids. CDR3 loop: CASSDIQGSEQYF. DNA for the CDR3: TGTGCCAGCAGCGACATACAGGGGAGCGAGCAGTACTTC.

The rearrangement joins TRBV29-1 to TRBJ2-7; TRBD1 matches at 7 bases. This CDR3 is built from 13 residues. CDR1 and CDR2 from the germline V gene are SQVTM and ANQGSEA. Unmatched junction bases numbered 12, after V lost 7 bases and J lost 6 bases. The CDR3 loop reads CSAATGMVGEQYF. CDR3 bases: TGCAGCGCCGCGACAGGGATGGTTGGCGAGCAGTACTTC.

The chain is built from TRBV6-5 and TRBJ2-3; no clear D gene. The CDR3 contains 13 residues. Germline lookup yields CDR1 MNHEY and CDR2 SVGAGI. V lost 0 bases, J lost 5 bases, and 6 bases lay in between. The CDR3 reads CASSYSIGDTQYF. The CDR3 region has the DNA TGTGCCAGCAGTTACTCGATCGGAGATACGCAGTATTTT.

This chain joins TRBV11-3 and TRBJ2-3, with D unclear. The germline gives CDR1 SGHNT, CDR2 YENEEA. The CDR3 totals 14 residues. V was pared by 1 base and J by 4 bases, with 9 bases between. The CDR3 DNA sequence: TGTGCCAGCAGCTTAGGTCCCTCGGCAGATACGCAGTATTTT. It translates to CASSLGPSADTQYF.

The chain links TRBV27 to TRBJ1-4; TRBD1 agrees at 10 bases. The CDR3 contains 14 residues. The V and J ends lost 5 bases and 7 bases, in that order; junction bases with no gene match: 4. Per the germline V gene, CDR1 is MNHEY and CDR2 is SMNVEV (reference sequence). The CDR3 here is CASSTDRGSEKLFF. CDR3 DNA sequence: TGTGCCAGCAGTACGGACAGGGGGAGTGAAAAACTGTTTTTT.

J is TRBJ2-3 and V is TRBV7-2; D may be TRBD1 (6 bases). Germline CDR1 SGHTA, CDR2 FQGNSA. The CDR3 length is 14 residues. Deletions cut 10 bases from V and 3 bases from J, with 17 bases between. The CDR3 loop reads CATIQGRVTDTQYF. CDR3 DNA sequence: TGTGCCACCATACAGGGTCGGGTAACAGATACGCAGTATTTT.

The V gene is TRBV6-5, the J gene TRBJ2-5, with 8 nucleotides matching TRBD2. Trimming at V came to 6 bases and at J to 4 bases, leaving 4 bases not matched to a gene. CDR1 MNHEY and CDR2 SVGAGI come from the germline V gene. This CDR3 is built from 13 residues. DNA of the CDR3: TGTGCCAGCAGAGACGCGGGAGGAGAGACCCAGTACTTC. The encoded protein is CASRDAGGETQYF.

V and J are TRBV27 and TRBJ2-2; D might be TRBD1 (6 bases). Germline lookup yields CDR1 MNHEY and CDR2 SMNVEV (reference sequence). V gave up 3 bases and J gave up 3 bases, with 14 bases separating them. There are 16 residues in the CDR3. This CDR3 is CASSFTDSPYTGELFF. CDR3 in DNA: TGTGCCAGCAGTTTTACGGACAGTCCCTACACCGGGGAGCTGTTTTTT.

The rearrangement joins TRBV6-5 to TRBJ2-7; a weak D match, TRBD1 (5 bases). Germline V gene lookup returns CDR1 MNHEY and CDR2 SVGAGI. The CDR3 contains 14 residues. V lost 5 bases to trimming and J lost 4 bases, with 15 bases between them. CDR3 bases: TGTGCCAGCAGTCGCCACAAAAAGGGGTACGAGCAGTACTTC. It encodes CASSRHKKGYEQYF.

This clone was recorded only once. The V call is TRBV4-2, the J call TRBJ2-1; D is perhaps TRBD2 (6 bases). CDR3 size: 17 residues. V lost 4 bases and J 7 bases, leaving 23 bases between the germline ends. Germline CDR1 reads LGHNA; CDR2 reads YNFKEQ. CDR3 sequence reads: CASSRAWTGDDRNEQFF. Here the CDR3 DNA reads TGTGCCAGCAGCCGAGCCTGGACGGGAGACGATAGGAATGAGCAGTTCTTC.

The chain joins TRBV27 to TRBJ1-5, with D tentatively TRBD1 (5 bases). Germline V gene sequence: CDR1 MNHEY, CDR2 SMNVEV (reference sequence). Trimming took off 3 bases at V and 5 bases at J, with 14 bases between the two ends. This CDR3 is built from 15 residues. CDR3 region: CASSFSGGSHQPQHF. The DNA for the CDR3 is TGTGCCAGCAGTTTTTCGGGGGGGAGCCATCAGCCCCAGCATTTT.

This rearrangement joins TRBV6-1 to TRBJ1-4; perhaps TRBD1 as D (5 bases). Germline CDR1 and CDR2: MNHNS and SASEGT. V was cut by 0 bases and J by 8 bases, with 19 bases left in between. This CDR3 is built from 17 residues. Here the CDR3 DNA reads TGTGCCAGCAGTGAAGCTAGGACACCTAATTTGGGCGAAAAACTGTTTTTT. Residues: CASSEARTPNLGEKLFF.

The chain combines TRBV9 with TRBJ2-3; D ambiguous. The V gene's germline CDR1 is SGDLS and CDR2 YYNGEE. Trimming pared 0 bases from V and 6 bases from J, leaving 8 bases between. The CDR3 totals 13 residues. The CDR3 DNA reads TGTGCCAGCAGCGTAGTCCCCCAGGATACGCAGTATTTT. It yields the protein CASSVVPQDTQYF.

This clone was counted a few times. The gene calls are TRBV2 and TRBJ1-5; D remains ambiguous. V was pared by 3 bases and J by 3 bases, with 6 bases between. This CDR3 has 13 residues. Germline V lookup: CDR1 SNHLY, CDR2 FYNNEI. The CDR3 DNA sequence: TGTGCCAGCAGTGACACTTACAATCAGCCCCAGCATTTT. This codes for CASSDTYNQPQHF.

The genes are TRBV2 and TRBJ2-7, with D unclear. Germline CDR1 and CDR2: SNHLY and FYNNEI. This CDR3 has 14 residues. The ends were cut back, 6 bases at V and 0 bases at J, with 12 bases in the middle. CDR3: CASRSSRNSYEQYF. The CDR3 coding sequence is TGTGCCAGCAGATCCTCTAGAAACTCCTACGAGCAGTACTTC. Together with reference TRBV2 and TRBJ2-7, the CDR3 gives the full variable domain: EPEVTQTPSHQVTQMGQEVILRCVPISNHLYFYWYRQILGQKVEFLVSFYNNEISEKSEIFDDQFSVERPDGSNFTLKIRSTKLEDSAMYFCASRSSRNSYEQYFGPGTRLTVT.

This clone has a single count. CDR3 loop: CSASLGARGIYEQYF. The DNA for the CDR3 is TGCAGCGCCTCCCTGGGGGCCCGTGGCATCTACGAGCAGTACTTC. The chain combines TRBV29-1 with TRBJ2-7, with D perhaps TRBD1 (6 bases). Germline-derived CDR1 and CDR2 are SQVTM and ANQGSEA. The V and J ends lost 7 bases and 3 bases respectively, with 22 bases between them. The CDR3 is 15 residues long.

The chain is built from TRBV6-1 and TRBJ2-7, with TRBD2 as a possible D gene (6 bases). CDR3 length: 15 residues. Between the trimmed V and J ends, which lost 0 bases and 3 bases, there was a span of 12 bases. Germline CDR1 MNHNS, CDR2 SASEGT. This CDR3 is CASSEADAEGYEQYF. CDR3 DNA: TGTGCCAGCAGTGAAGCCGACGCGGAGGGCTACGAGCAGTACTTC.

This chain uses TRBV7-6 with TRBJ2-1, with TRBD2 matching 10 bases. Germline lookup yields CDR1 SGHVS and CDR2 FNYEAQ. This CDR3 has 16 amino acids. After removal of 5 bases from V and 7 bases from J, the junction contained 11 bases not matched to a gene. CDR3 coding DNA: TGTGCCAGCAGCCAGGCGTTAGCGGGAGGACGGAATGAGCAGTTCTTC. Protein sequence: CASSQALAGGRNEQFF.

This clone was recorded a few times. The rearrangement links TRBV28 to TRBJ1-1, with D possibly being TRBD1 (5 bases). The V end was cut by 7 bases, the J end by 5 bases, with 11 bases between. This CDR3 has 12 residues. CDR1 is MDHEN, CDR2 SYDVKM, per germline. CDR3 sequence reads: CASTNRLTEAFF. DNA of the CDR3: TGTGCCAGCACAAACAGGCTGACTGAAGCTTTCTTT.